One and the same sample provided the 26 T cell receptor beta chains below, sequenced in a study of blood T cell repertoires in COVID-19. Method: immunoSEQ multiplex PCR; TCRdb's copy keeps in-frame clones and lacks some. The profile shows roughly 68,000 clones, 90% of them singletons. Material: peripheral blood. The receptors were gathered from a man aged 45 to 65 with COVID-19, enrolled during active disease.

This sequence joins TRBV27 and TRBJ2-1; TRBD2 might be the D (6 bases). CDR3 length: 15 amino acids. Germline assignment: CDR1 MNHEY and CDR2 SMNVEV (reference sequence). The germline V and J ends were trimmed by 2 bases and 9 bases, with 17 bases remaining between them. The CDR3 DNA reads TGTGCCAGCAGTTTACGTCGGGAGCCCCGGGGTGAGCAGTTCTTC. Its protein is CASSLRREPRGEQFF.

The CDR3 bases are TGTGCCATCAGGACTAGCGGGAAAGGTGCGGACAATGAGCAGTTCTTC. Translating it yields CAIRTSGKGADNEQFF. The rearrangement uses TRBV19 and TRBJ2-1; TRBD2 matches 12 bases. V trimming: 10 bases; J trimming: 5 bases; junction bases outside the gene matches: 12. From germline, CDR1 is LNHDA and CDR2 SQIVND (reference sequence). The CDR3 covers 16 residues.

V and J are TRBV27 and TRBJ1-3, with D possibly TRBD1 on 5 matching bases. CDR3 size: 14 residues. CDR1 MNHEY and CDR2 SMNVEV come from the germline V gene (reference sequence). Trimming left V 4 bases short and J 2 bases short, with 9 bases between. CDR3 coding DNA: TGTGCCAGCAGTTCCGGAGGGGCTGGAAACACCATATATTTT. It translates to CASSSGGAGNTIYF.

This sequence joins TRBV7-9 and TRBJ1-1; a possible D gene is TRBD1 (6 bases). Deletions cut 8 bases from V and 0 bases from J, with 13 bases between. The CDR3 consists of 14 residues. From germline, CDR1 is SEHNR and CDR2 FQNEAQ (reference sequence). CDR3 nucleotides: TGTGCCAGCGGGACCTACAGGGTGAACACTGAAGCTTTCTTT. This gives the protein CASGTYRVNTEAFF.

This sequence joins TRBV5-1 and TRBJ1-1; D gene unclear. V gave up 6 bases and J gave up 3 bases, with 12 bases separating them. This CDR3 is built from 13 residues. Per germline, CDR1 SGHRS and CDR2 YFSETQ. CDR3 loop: CASTEKTDTEAFF. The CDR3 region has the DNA TGCGCCAGCACTGAAAAAACGGACACTGAAGCTTTCTTT.

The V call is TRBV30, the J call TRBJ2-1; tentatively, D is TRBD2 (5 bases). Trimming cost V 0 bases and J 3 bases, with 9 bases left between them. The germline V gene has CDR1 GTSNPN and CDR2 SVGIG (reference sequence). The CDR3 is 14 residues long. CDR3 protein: CAWSVRRGYNEQFF. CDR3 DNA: TGTGCCTGGAGTGTCCGACGGGGCTACAATGAGCAGTTCTTC.

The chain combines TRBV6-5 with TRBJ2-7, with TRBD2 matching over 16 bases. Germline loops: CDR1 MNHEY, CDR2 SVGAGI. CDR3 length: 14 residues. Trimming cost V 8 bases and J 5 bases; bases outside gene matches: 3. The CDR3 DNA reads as TGTGCCAGCCACGGGACTAGCGGGAGGGACGAGCAGTACTTC. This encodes CASHGTSGRDEQYF.

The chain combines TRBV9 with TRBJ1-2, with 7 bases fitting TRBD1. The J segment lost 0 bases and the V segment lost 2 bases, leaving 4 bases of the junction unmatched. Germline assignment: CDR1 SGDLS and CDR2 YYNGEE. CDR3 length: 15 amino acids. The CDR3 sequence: CASSVTDRANYGYTF. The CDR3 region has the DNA TGTGCCAGCAGCGTGACCGACAGGGCTAACTATGGCTACACCTTC.

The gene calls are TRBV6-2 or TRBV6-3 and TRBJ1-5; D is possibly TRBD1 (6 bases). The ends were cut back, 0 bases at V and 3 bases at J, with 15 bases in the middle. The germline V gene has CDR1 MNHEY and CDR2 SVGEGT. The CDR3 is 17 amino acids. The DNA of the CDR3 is TGTGCCAGCAGTTACTCCCTCGGCAGGGGTAACAATCAGCCCCAGCATTTT. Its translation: CASSYSLGRGNNQPQHF.

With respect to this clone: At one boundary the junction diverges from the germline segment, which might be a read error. The CDR3 DNA is TGTGCCAGCAGACAAGGACAGGGCTACGAGCAGTACTTC. Protein sequence: CASRQGQGYEQYF. V is TRBV3-1 (or the pseudogene TRBV3-2) and J is TRBJ2-7; 8 bases map to TRBD1. The germline V gene has CDR1 LGHDT and CDR2 YNNKEL (reference sequence). There are 13 residues in the CDR3.

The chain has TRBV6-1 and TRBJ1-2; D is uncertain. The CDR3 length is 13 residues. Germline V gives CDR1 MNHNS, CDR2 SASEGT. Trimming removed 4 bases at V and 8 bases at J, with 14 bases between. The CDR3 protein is CASSAGFLLGYTF. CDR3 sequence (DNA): TGTGCCAGCAGTGCCGGGTTCCTACTGGGCTACACCTTC.

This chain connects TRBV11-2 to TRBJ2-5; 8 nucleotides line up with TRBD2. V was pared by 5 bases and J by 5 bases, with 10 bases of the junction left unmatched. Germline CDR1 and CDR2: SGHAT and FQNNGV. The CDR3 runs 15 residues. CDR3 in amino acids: CASSPAGREWETQYF. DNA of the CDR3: TGTGCCAGCAGCCCTGCCGGGAGGGAGTGGGAGACCCAGTACTTC. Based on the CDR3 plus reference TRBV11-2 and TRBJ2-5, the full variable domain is EAGVAQSPRYKIIEKRQSVAFWCNPISGHATLYWYQQILGQGPKLLIQFQNNGVVDDSQLPKDRFSAERLKGVDSTLKIQPAKLEDSAVYLCASSPAGREWETQYFGPGTRLLVL.

The CDR3 is CASSLWTGGNTGELFF. DNA for the CDR3: TGTGCCAGCAGCCTCTGGACAGGGGGTAACACCGGGGAGCTGTTTTTT. The V call is TRBV11-2, the J call TRBJ2-2; 10 bases are shared with TRBD1. The trim removed 5 bases at V and 2 bases at J, leaving 5 bases unmatched. The length of the CDR3 is 16 residues. The germline V gene has CDR1 SGHAT and CDR2 FQNNGV.

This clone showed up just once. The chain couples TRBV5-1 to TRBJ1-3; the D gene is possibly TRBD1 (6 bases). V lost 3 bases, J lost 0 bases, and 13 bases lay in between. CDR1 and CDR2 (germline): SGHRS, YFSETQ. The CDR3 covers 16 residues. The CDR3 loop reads CASSSQGPYSGNTIYF. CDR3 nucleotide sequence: TGCGCCAGCAGCTCACAGGGCCCTTACTCTGGAAACACCATATATTTT. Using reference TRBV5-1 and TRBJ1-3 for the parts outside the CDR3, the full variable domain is KAGVTQTPRYLIKTRGQQVTLSCSPISGHRSVSWYQQTPGQGLQFLFEYFSETQRNKGNFPGRFSGRQFSNSRSEMNVSTLELGDSALYLCASSSQGPYSGNTIYFGEGSWLTVV.

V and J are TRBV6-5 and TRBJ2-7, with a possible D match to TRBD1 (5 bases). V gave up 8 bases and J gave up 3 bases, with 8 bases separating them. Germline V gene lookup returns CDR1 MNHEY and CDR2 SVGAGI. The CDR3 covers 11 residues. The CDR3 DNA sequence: TGTGCCAGCGGACAAGTCTACGAGCAGTACTTC. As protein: CASGQVYEQYF.

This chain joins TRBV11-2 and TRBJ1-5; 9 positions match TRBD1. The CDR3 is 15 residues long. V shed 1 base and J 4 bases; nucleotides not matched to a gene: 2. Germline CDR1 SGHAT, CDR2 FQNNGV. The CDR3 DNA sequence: TGTGCCAGCAGCTTAGGGACAGGGGATAATCAGCCCCAGCATTTT. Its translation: CASSLGTGDNQPQHF.

CDR3 residues: CASSAGPSAYEQYF. CDR3 bases: TGTGCCAGTTCAGCGGGACCTTCTGCCTACGAGCAGTACTTC. This chain joins TRBV6-5 and TRBJ2-7, with TRBD2 matching 7 bases. Germline V gene sequence: CDR1 MNHEY, CDR2 SVGAGI. Unmatched junction bases numbered 10, after V lost 9 bases and J lost 2 bases. This CDR3 has 14 amino acids.

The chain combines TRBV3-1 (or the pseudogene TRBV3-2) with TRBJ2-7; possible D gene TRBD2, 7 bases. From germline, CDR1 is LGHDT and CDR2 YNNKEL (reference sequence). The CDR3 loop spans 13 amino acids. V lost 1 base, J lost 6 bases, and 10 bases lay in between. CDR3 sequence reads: CASSQGRGGEQYF. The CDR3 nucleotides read TGTGCCAGCAGCCAAGGTAGGGGGGGCGAGCAGTACTTC.

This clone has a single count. CDR3 in DNA: TGTGCCTGGAGTGTAGCGGGAGTCACAGATACGCAGTATTTT. This gives the protein CAWSVAGVTDTQYF. The V and J genes are TRBV30 and TRBJ2-3; 8 nucleotides align to TRBD2. V lost 0 bases and J lost 2; bases outside the gene matches: 1. Germline CDR1 GTSNPN, CDR2 SVGIG (reference sequence). The length of the CDR3 is 14 residues.

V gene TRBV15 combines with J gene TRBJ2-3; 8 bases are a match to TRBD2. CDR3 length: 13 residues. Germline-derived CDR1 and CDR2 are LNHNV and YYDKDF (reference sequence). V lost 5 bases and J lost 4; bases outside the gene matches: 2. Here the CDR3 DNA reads TGTGCCACCAGCCCCGGGAGGGCAGATACGCAGTATTTT. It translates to CATSPGRADTQYF.

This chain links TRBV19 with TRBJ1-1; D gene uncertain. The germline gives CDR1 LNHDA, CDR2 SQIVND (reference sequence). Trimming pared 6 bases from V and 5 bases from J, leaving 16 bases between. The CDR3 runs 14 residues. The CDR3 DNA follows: TGTGCCAGTAGCTTCGAGCACCGTCGGACTGAAGCTTTCTTT. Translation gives CASSFEHRRTEAFF. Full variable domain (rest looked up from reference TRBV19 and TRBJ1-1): DGGITQSPKYLFRKEGQNVTLSCEQNLNHDAMYWYRQDPGQGLRLIYYSQIVNDFQKGDIAEGYSVSREKKESFPLTVTSAQKNPTAFYLCASSFEHRRTEAFFGQGTRLTVV.

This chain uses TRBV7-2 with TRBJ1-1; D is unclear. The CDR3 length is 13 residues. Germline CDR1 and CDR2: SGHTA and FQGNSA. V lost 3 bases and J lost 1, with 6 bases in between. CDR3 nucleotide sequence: TGTGCCAGCAGCTTTCGGGGGAACACTGAAGCTTTCTTT. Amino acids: CASSFRGNTEAFF.

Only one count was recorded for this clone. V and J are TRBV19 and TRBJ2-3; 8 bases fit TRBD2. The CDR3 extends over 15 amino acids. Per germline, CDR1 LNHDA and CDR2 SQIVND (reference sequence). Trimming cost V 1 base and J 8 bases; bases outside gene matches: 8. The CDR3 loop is CASSIVGRGGLTQYF. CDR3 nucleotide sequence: TGTGCCAGTAGTATAGTAGGACGGGGGGGGCTTACGCAGTATTTT.

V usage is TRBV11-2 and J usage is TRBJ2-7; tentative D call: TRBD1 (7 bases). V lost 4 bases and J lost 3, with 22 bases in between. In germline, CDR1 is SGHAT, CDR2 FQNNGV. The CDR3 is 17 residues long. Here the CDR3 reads CASSSLRQGRRGYEQYF. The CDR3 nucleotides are TGTGCCAGCAGCTCATTACGACAGGGACGGAGGGGCTACGAGCAGTACTTC.

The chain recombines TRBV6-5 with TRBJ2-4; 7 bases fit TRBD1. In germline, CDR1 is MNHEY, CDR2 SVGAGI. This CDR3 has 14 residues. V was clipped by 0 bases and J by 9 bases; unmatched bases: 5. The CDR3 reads CASSYSQGVGIQYF. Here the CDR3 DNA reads TGTGCCAGCAGTTACTCTCAGGGGGTCGGCATTCAGTACTTC.

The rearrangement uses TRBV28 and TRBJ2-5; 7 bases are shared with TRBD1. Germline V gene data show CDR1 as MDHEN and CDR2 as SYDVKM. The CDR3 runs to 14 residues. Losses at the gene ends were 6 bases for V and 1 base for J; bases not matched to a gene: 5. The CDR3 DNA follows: TGTGCCAGCAGCAAACAGGGGATCCAAGAGACCCAGTACTTC. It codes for CASSKQGIQETQYF. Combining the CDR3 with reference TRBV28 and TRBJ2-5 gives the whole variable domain DVKVTQSSRYLVKRTGEKVFLECVQDMDHENMFWYRQDPGLGLRLIYFSYDVKMKEKGDIPEGYSVSREKKERFSLILESASTNQTSMYLCASSKQGIQETQYFGPGTRLLVL.